Presented here are 11 T cell receptor beta chains from one specimen sequenced in a study of beta chain features in type 1 diabetes. As every portion of the isolated RNA was reverse transcribed, the sequencing read expressed TCRB transcripts. TCRdb keeps only in-frame clones here, not all; method: immunoSEQ multiplex PCR. The repertoire holds about 450,000 clones, about an eighth seen once, with less than 0.06% in the top ten. Sample: naive CD4+ T cells from blood. The receptors come from a woman in her late teens or twenties in good health.

This clone was picked up many times. The V gene is TRBV29-1, the J gene TRBJ1-1; D gene uncertain. The CDR3 contains 8 residues. Trimming removed 8 bases at V and 10 bases at J, with 8 bases between. Germline V gene lookup returns CDR1 SQVTM and CDR2 ANQGSEA. The CDR3 loop is CSSNIAFF. The CDR3 nucleotides read TGCAGCTCTAATATAGCTTTCTTT. The complete variable domain, with remaining parts taken from reference TRBV29-1 and TRBJ1-1, reads SAVISQKPSRDICQRGTSLTIQCQVDSQVTMMFWYRQQPGQSLTLIATANQGSEATYESGFVIDKFPISRPNLTFSTLTVSNMSPEDSSIYLCSSNIAFFGQGTRLTVV.

V is TRBV2 and J is TRBJ2-6; D unresolved. V lost 4 bases, J lost 12 bases, and 7 bases lay in between. Per germline, CDR1 SNHLY and CDR2 FYNNEI. This CDR3 region has 11 residues. The CDR3 DNA sequence: TGTGCCAGCAGTGGGGGATTCGTCCTGACTTTC. This gives the protein CASSGGFVLTF.

The chain is built from TRBV7-3 and TRBJ2-2, with no clear D. The CDR3 runs 13 residues. Trimming left V 2 bases short and J 7 bases short, with 8 bases between. The germline CDR1 and CDR2 sequences are SGHTA and FQGTGA. The chain's CDR3 is CASSLFPGGELFF. Written as DNA, the CDR3 is TGTGCCAGCAGCTTATTCCCAGGCGGGGAGCTGTTTTTT. Combining the CDR3 with reference TRBV7-3 and TRBJ2-2 gives the whole variable domain GAGVSQTPSNKVTEKGKYVELRCDPISGHTALYWYRQSLGQGPEFLIYFQGTGAADDSGLPNDRFFAVRPEGSVSTLKIQRTERGDSAVYLCASSLFPGGELFFGEGSRLTVL.

The V call is TRBV7-9, the J call TRBJ1-1; the D gene is possibly TRBD1 (6 bases). The CDR3 has 16 amino acids. Trimming removed 3 bases from V and 0 bases from J, with 14 bases in between. Looked up from germline, CDR1 is SEHNR and CDR2 is FQNEAQ (reference sequence). The CDR3 reads CASSLGAARLNTEAFF. In DNA, the CDR3 is TGTGCCAGCAGCTTGGGGGCAGCCCGGCTGAACACTGAAGCTTTCTTT.

The chain couples TRBV23-1 to TRBJ2-7; D could derive from TRBD1 or TRBD2 (5 bases each). TRBV23-1 is flagged as an ORF with uncertain function. This CDR3 comprises 11 residues. Trimming pared 3 bases from V and 12 bases from J, leaving 12 bases between. CDR3 DNA sequence: TGCGCCAGCAGTCAGCCGGGACGGGGGTACTTC. This sequence encodes CASSQPGRGYF.

This clone was picked up a small number of times. The genes are TRBV19 and TRBJ2-5; D not resolved. The CDR3 is 11 amino acids. The germline V gene encodes CDR1 LNHDA and CDR2 SQIVND (reference sequence). The V end was cut by 3 bases, the J end by 5 bases, with 4 bases between. The CDR3 region has the DNA TGTGCCAGTAGTATGCGGGAGACCCAGTACTTC. Protein product: CASSMRETQYF.

The chain's CDR3 is CASSLEAGSGYEQYF. The DNA of the CDR3 is TGTGCCAGCAGCTTAGAAGCAGGCTCTGGGTACGAGCAGTACTTC. The gene calls are TRBV7-9 and TRBJ2-7; no clear D. Trimming cost V 1 base and J 4 bases, with 14 bases left between them. This CDR3 region has 15 residues. Germline V CDR1 and CDR2: SEHNR, FQNEAQ (reference sequence).

The chain uses TRBV5-1 and TRBJ2-7, with 7 bases that match TRBD1. J lost 4 bases, V lost 2 bases, and 9 bases had no gene match. Germline V gene data show CDR1 as SGHRS and CDR2 as YFSETQ. The CDR3 runs to 15 residues. CDR3 residues: CASSLMVGGGYEQYV. As DNA, the CDR3 is TGCGCCAGCAGCTTAATGGTAGGGGGCGGATACGAGCAGTACGTC.

The J gene is TRBJ2-5, the V gene TRBV2; 10 bases are shared with TRBD1. V was pared by 4 bases and J by 1 base, with 3 bases of the junction left unmatched. CDR1 and CDR2 (germline): SNHLY, FYNNEI. This CDR3 has 15 residues. CDR3 region: CASSVGQGIQETQYF. The CDR3 coding sequence is TGTGCCAGCAGTGTGGGACAGGGGATCCAAGAGACCCAGTACTTC.

This clone was seen more than once but under ten times. The J gene is TRBJ2-3, the V gene TRBV7-2; D is tentatively TRBD1 or TRBD2 (5 bases each). CDR3 length equals 14 residues. V was clipped by 3 bases and J by 8 bases, with 15 bases between them. The germline gives CDR1 SGHTA, CDR2 FQGNSA. Written as DNA, the CDR3 is TGTGCCAGCAGCTTTACCGCGGGCCAGGGTACGCAGTATTTT. Its protein is CASSFTAGQGTQYF.

This clone was observed a handful of times. The V gene is TRBV14, the J gene TRBJ2-7; 8 positions match TRBD2. Germline trimming cut 3 bases from V and 6 bases from J; bases unmatched to any gene: 10. The CDR3 runs to 15 residues. Germline V lookup: CDR1 SGHDN, CDR2 FVKESK. The CDR3 sequence is CASSHKLAAVGEQYF. DNA for the CDR3: TGTGCCAGCAGCCACAAACTAGCGGCTGTTGGCGAGCAGTACTTC.